These 5 T cell receptor beta chains originate from one sample sequenced in a study of Ad26.COV2.S vaccination and SARS-CoV-2 variants. Produced via immunoSEQ multiplex PCR; TCRdb's table is partial and in-frame only. The sample has hundreds of thousands of clones; around 90% are singletons. Described treatment: some 20 received Ad26.COV2.S at low or high dose, single or two shots; a few received placebo; per-sample allocation not given. Sampling took place 63 days after the first vaccine or placebo injection. The sample in question was peripheral blood, obtained in a trial of Ad26.COV2.S vaccine versus placebo. The receptors were gathered from a person between 18 and 65 years old who received the Ad26.COV2.S COVID-19 vaccine or a placebo.

This sequence joins TRBV7-9 and TRBJ1-5, with D possibly matching TRBD1 (5 bases). The V and J ends lost 1 base and 4 bases respectively, with 5 bases between them. Germline CDR1 SEHNR, CDR2 FQNEAQ (reference sequence). This CDR3 comprises 13 residues. The CDR3 DNA is TGTGCCAGCAGCTTAGACAGGAATCAGCCCCAGCATTTT. This translates into CASSLDRNQPQHF.

V gene TRBV24-1 combines with J gene TRBJ2-2; 8 bases agree with TRBD1. This CDR3 spans 16 amino acids. The germline V gene encodes CDR1 KGHDR and CDR2 SFDVKD. V trimming: 10 bases; J trimming: 4 bases; junction bases outside the gene matches: 13. In DNA, the CDR3 is TGTGCCACAAGTAAGGGACAGGCTGAGTCCACCGGGGAGCTGTTTTTT. Residues: CATSKGQAESTGELFF.

This rearrangement joins TRBV7-3 to TRBJ1-2, with 7 positions matching TRBD1. The CDR3 sequence is 15 residues long. V shed 2 bases, J shed 4 bases, and the junction held 7 bases outside the gene matches. Per germline, CDR1 SGHTA and CDR2 FQGTGA. The CDR3 nucleotides are TGTGCCAGCAGCTTAGAGGTTCAGGGGGGCTATGGCTACACCTTC. It is translated as CASSLEVQGGYGYTF.

The J gene is TRBJ2-1, the V gene TRBV7-6, with D maybe TRBD1 (6 bases). Germline CDR1 SGHVS, CDR2 FNYEAQ. The CDR3 runs to 15 residues. V lost 1 base to trimming and J lost 4 bases, with 11 bases between them. The CDR3 DNA follows: TGTGCCAGCAGCTTAGGGGGGACACGGTACAATGAGCAGTTCTTC. Protein: CASSLGGTRYNEQFF.

CDR3 DNA sequence: TGTGCCAGCAGCCGCGACAACTCTGGAAACACCATATATTTT. It is translated as CASSRDNSGNTIYF. The chain joins TRBV7-2 to TRBJ1-3; D not resolved. Germline CDR1 and CDR2: SGHTA and FQGNSA. V gave up 5 bases and J gave up 0 bases, with 8 bases separating them. This CDR3 comprises 14 residues.